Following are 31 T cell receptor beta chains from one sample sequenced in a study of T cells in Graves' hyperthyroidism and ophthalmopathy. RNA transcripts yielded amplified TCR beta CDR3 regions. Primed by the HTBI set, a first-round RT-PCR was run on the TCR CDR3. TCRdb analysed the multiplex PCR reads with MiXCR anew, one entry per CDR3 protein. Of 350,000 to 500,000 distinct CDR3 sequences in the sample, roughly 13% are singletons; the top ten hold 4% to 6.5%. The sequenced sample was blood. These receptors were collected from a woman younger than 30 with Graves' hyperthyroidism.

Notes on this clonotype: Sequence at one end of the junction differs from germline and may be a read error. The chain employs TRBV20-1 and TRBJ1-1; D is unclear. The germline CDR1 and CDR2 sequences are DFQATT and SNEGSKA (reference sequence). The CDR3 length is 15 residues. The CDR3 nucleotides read TGCAGTGCCTGGAGGGCCATCGGGATGAAAACTGAAGCTTTCTTT. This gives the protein CSAWRAIGMKTEAFF.

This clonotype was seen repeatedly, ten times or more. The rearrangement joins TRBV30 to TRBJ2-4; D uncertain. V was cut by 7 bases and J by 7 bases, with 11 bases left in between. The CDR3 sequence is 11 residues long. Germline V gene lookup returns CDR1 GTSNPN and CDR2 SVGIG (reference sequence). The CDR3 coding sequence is TGTGCCTCTGACACTGCGAACATTCAGTACTTC. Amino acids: CASDTANIQYF.

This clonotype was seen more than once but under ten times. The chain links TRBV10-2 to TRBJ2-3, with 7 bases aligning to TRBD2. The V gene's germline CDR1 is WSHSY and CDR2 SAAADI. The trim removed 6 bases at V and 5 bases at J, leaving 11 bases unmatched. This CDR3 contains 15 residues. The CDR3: CASSPLAGAIDTQYF. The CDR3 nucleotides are TGCGCCAGCAGCCCTTTGGCGGGAGCTATAGATACGCAGTATTTT.

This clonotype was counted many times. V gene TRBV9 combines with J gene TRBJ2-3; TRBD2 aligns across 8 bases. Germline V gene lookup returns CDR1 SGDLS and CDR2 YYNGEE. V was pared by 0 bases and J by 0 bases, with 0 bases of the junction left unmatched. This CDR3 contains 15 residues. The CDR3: CASSVASGSTDTQYF. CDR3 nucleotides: TGTGCCAGCAGCGTAGCTAGCGGGAGCACAGATACGCAGTATTTT.

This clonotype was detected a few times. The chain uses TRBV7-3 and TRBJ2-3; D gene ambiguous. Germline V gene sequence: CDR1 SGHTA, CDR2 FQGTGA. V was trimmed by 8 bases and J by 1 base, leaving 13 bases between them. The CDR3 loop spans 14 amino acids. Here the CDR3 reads CASAKARGTDTQYF. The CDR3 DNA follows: TGTGCCAGCGCTAAGGCTAGGGGCACAGATACGCAGTATTTT.

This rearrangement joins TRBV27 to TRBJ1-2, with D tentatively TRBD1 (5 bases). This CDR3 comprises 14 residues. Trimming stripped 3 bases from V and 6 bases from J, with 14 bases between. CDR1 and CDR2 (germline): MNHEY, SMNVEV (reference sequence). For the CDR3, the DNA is TGTGCCAGCAGTTTTAGGGCAGGGTCCCATGGCTACACCTTC. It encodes CASSFRAGSHGYTF.

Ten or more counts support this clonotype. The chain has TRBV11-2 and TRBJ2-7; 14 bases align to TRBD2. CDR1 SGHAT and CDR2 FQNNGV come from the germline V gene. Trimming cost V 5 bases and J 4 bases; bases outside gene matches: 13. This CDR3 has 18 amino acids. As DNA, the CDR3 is TGTGCCAGCAGCATGGGACTAGCGGGAGCTATAGCTTCGTACGAGCAGTACTTC. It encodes CASSMGLAGAIASYEQYF.

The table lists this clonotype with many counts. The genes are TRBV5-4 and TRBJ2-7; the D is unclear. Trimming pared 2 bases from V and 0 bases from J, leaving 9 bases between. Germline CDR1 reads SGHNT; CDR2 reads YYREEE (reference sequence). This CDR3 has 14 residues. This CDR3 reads CASSFGLSSYEQYF. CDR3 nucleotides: TGTGCCAGCAGCTTCGGATTGAGCTCCTACGAGCAGTACTTC.

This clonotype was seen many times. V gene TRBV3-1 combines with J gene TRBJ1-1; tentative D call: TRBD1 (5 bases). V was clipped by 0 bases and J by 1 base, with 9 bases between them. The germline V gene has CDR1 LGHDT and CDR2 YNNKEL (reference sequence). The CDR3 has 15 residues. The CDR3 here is CASSQEWGGNTEAFF. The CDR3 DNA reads TGTGCCAGCAGCCAAGAGTGGGGCGGGAACACTGAAGCTTTCTTT.

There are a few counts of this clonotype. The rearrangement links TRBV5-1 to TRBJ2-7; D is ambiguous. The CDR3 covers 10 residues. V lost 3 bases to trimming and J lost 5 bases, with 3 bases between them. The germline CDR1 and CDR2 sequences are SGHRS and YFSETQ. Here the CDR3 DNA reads TGCGCCAGCAGCTGTGACGAGCAGTACTTC. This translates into CASSCDEQYF.

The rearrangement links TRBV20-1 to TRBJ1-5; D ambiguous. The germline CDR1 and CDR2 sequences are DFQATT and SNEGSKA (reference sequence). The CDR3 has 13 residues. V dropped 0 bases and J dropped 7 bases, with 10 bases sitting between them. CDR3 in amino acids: CSARDGRPQPQHF. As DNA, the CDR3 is TGCAGTGCTAGAGATGGTCGGCCACAGCCCCAGCATTTT.

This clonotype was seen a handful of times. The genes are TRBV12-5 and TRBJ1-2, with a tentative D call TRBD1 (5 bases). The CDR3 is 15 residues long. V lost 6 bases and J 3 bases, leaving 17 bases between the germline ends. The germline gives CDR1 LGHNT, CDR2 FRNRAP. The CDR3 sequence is CASGTTVKDDYGYTF. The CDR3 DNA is TGTGCTAGTGGGACGACAGTAAAGGATGACTATGGCTACACCTTC. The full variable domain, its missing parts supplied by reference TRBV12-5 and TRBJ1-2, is DARVTQTPRHKVTEMGQEVTMRCQPILGHNTVFWYRQTMMQGLELLAYFRNRAPLDDSGMPKDRFSAEMPDATLATLKIQPSEPRDSAVYFCASGTTVKDDYGYTFGSGTRLTVV.

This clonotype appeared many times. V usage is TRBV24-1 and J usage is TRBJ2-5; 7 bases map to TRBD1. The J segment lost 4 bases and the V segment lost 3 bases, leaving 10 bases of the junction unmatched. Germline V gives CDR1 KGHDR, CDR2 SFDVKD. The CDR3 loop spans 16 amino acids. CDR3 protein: CATSDGQVTLTETQYF. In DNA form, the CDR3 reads TGTGCCACCAGTGATGGACAGGTCACCCTCACAGAGACCCAGTACTTC.

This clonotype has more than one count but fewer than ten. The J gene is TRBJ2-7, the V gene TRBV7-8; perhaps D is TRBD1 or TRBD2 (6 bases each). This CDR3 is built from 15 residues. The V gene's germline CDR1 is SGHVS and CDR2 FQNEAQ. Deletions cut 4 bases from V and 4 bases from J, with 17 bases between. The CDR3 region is CASSSRGGSRYEQYF. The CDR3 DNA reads TGTGCCAGCAGCTCCCGAGGGGGGAGTCGATACGAGCAGTACTTC. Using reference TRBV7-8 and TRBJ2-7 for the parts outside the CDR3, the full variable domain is GAGVSQSPRYKVAKRGQDVALRCDPISGHVSLFWYQQALGQGPEFLTYFQNEAQLDKSGLPSDRFFAERPEGSVSTLKIQRTQQEDSAVYLCASSSRGGSRYEQYFGPGTRLTVT.

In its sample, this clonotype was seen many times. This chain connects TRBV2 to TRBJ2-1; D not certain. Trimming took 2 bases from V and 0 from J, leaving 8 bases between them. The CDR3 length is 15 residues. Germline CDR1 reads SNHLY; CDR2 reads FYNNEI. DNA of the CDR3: TGTGCCAGCAGTGAAATGGGCAGCTCCTACAATGAGCAGTTCTTC. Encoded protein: CASSEMGSSYNEQFF.

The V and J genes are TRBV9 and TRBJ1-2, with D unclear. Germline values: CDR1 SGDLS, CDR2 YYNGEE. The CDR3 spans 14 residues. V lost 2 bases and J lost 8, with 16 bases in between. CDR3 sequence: CASSVRAGGDGYTF. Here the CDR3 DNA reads TGTGCCAGCAGCGTGAGGGCAGGAGGTGACGGCTACACCTTC.

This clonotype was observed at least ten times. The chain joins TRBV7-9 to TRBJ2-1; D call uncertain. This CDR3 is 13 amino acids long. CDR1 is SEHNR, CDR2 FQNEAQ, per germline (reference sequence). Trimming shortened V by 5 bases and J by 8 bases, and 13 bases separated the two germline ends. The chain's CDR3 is CASSRPPAYEQFF. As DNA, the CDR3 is TGTGCCAGCAGCCGCCCCCCTGCCTATGAGCAGTTCTTC.

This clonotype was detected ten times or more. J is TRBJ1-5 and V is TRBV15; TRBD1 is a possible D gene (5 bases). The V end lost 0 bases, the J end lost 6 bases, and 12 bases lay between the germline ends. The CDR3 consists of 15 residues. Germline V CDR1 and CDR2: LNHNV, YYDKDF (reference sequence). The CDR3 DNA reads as TGTGCCACCAGCAGAGATCGGGCAGGGACTCAGCCCCAGCATTTT. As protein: CATSRDRAGTQPQHF.

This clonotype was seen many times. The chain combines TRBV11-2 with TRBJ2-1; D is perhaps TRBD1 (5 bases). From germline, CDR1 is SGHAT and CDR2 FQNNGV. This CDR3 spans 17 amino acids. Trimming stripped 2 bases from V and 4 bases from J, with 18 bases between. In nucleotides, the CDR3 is TGTGCCAGCAGCTTAATTAGACATGGGCCAGGGTACAATGAGCAGTTCTTC. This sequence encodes CASSLIRHGPGYNEQFF.

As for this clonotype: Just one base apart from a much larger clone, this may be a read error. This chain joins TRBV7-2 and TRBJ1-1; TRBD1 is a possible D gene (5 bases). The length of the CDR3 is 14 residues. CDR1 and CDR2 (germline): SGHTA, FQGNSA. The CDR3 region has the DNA TGTGTCAGCAGCCAGGGCGGATTGAGGACTGAAGCTTTCTTT. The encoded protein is CVSSQGGLRTEAFF.

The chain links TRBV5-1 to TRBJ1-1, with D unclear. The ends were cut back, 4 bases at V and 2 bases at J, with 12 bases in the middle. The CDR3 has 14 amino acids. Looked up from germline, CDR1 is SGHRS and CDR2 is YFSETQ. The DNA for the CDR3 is TGCGCCAGCAGCCCCCATTTCCAAAACACTGAAGCTTTCTTT. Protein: CASSPHFQNTEAFF.

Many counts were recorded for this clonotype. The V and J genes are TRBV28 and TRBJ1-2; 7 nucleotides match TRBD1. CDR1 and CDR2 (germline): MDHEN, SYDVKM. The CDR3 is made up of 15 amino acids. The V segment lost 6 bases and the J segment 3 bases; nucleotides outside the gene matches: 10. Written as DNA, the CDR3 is TGTGCCAGCAGCCGCCCTCGGGACAGAGACTATGGCTACACCTTC. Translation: CASSRPRDRDYGYTF.

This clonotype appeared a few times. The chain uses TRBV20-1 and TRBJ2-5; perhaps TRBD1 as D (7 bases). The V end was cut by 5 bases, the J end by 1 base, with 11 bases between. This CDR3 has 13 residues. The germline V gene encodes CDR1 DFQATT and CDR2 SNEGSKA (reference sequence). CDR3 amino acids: CSAPQGGQETQYF. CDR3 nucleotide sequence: TGCAGTGCTCCTCAGGGGGGCCAAGAGACCCAGTACTTC.

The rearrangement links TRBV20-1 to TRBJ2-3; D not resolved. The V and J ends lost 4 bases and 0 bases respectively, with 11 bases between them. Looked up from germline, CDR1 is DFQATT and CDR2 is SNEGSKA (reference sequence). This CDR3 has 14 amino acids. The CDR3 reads CSATRTDSTDTQYF. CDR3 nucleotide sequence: TGCAGTGCTACCCGAACAGATAGCACAGATACGCAGTATTTT.

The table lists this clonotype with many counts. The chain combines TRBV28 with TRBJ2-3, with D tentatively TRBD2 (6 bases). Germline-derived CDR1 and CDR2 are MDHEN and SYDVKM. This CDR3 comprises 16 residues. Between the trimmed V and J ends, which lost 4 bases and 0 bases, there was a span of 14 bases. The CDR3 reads CASSSPTSLSTDTQYF. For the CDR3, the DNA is TGTGCCAGCAGTTCCCCCACTAGCTTAAGCACAGATACGCAGTATTTT.

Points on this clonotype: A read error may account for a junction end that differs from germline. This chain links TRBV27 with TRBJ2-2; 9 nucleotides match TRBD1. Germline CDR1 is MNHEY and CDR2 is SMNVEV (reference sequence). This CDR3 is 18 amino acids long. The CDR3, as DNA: TGCGCCAGCAGTTTAAAGGGGTGGACAGGGGTCTTCCCCGGGGAGCTGTTTTTT. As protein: CASSLKGWTGVFPGELFF.

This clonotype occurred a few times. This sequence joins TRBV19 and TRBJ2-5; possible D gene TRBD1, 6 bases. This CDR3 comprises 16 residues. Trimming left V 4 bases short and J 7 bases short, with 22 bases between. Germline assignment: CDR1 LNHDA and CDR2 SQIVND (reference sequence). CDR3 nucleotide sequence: TGTGCCAGTAGTACCTCCCCGACAGGAGCCCGCGGGACCCAGTACTTC. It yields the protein CASSTSPTGARGTQYF.

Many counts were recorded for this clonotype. CDR3 region: CASSFATSGRFQETQYF. CDR3 sequence (DNA): TGTGCCAGCAGTTTTGCGACTAGCGGGAGATTCCAAGAGACCCAGTACTTC. V usage is TRBV28 and J usage is TRBJ2-5, with 12 positions matching TRBD2. The CDR3 loop spans 17 amino acids. V gave up 3 bases and J gave up 1 base; unmatched junction bases: 6. The germline V gene has CDR1 MDHEN and CDR2 SYDVKM.

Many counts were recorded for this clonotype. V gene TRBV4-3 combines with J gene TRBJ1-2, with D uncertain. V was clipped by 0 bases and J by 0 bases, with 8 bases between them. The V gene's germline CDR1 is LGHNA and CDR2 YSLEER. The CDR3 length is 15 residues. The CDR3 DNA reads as TGCGCCAGCAGCCAAGACAAGGCTACTAACTATGGCTACACCTTC. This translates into CASSQDKATNYGYTF.

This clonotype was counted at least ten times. CDR3 DNA sequence: TGTGCCAGCAGCGTAGAAGGGGAGGGATCACCCCTCCACTTT. Translating it yields CASSVEGEGSPLHF. This rearrangement joins TRBV9 to TRBJ1-6, with D possibly TRBD1 on 5 matching bases. Trimming took off 0 bases at V and 10 bases at J, with 11 bases between the two ends. Germline loops: CDR1 SGDLS, CDR2 YYNGEE. CDR3 size: 14 residues.

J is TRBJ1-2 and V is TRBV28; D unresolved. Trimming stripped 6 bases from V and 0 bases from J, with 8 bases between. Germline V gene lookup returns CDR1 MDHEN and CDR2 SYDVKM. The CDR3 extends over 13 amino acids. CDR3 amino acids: CASSITANYGYTF. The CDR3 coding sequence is TGTGCCAGCAGCATCACGGCTAACTATGGCTACACCTTC.